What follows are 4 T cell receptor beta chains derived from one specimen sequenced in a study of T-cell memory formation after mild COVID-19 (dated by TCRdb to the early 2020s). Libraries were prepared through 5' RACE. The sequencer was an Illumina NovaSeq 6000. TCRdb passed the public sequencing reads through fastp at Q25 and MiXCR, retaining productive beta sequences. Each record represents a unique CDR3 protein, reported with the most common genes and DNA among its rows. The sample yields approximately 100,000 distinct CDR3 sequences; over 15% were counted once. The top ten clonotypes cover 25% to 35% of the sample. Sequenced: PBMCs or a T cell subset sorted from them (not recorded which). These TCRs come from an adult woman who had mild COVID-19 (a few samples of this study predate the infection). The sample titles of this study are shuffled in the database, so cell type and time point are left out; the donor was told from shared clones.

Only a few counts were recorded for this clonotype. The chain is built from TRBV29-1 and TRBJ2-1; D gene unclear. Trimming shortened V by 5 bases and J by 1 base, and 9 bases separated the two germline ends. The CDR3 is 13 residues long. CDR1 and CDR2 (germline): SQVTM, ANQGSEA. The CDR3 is CSVFTVSYNEQFF. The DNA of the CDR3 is TGCAGCGTTTTCACAGTATCCTACAATGAGCAGTTCTTC.

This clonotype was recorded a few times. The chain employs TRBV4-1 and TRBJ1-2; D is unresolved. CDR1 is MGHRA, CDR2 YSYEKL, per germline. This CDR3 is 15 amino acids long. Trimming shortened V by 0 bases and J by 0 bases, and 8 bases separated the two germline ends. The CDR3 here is CASSQEAATNYGYTF. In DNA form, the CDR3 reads TGCGCCAGCAGCCAAGAGGCGGCCACTAACTATGGCTACACCTTC.

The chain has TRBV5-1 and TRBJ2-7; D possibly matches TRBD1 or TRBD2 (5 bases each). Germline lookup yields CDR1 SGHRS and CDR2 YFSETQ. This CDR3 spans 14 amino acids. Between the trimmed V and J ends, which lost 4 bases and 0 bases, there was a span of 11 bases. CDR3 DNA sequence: TGCGCCAGCAGCCCCGGGGCAGACTCCTACGAGCAGTACTTC. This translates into CASSPGADSYEQYF.

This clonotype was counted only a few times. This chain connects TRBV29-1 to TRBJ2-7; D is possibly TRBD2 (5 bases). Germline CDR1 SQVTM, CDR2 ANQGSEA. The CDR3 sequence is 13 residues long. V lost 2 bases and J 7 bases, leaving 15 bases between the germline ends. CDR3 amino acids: CSVESKTSGEQYF. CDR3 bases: TGCAGCGTTGAATCGAAAACCTCGGGGGAGCAGTACTTC.